The clone carrying this T cell receptor (beta chain) showed up just once. V gave up 6 bases and J gave up 5 bases, with 12 bases separating them. This CDR3 comprises 12 residues. Germline lookup yields CDR1 SQVTM and CDR2 ANQGSEA. This sample is drawn from a study of control samples from healthy donors and cancer patients. The table came from immunoSEQ multiplex PCR; TCRdb's copy has only in-frame clones and leaves some out. The sample records around 120,000 clones, around 87% being singletons. The sequence was collected from a man aged 55 to 70 in good health. What was sequenced was blood. The chain uses TRBV29-1 and TRBJ2-3, with D unresolved. CDR3 sequence (DNA): TGCAGCGTGGCTAAGACGGGAGATACGCAGTATTTT. It codes for CSVAKTGDTQYF.